Given below is one T cell receptor beta chain in context. Its antigen remains unidentified. TCRdb's copy holds only in-frame clones and misses some; the assay was immunoSEQ multiplex PCR. The data hold hundreds of thousands of clones, with about 96% observed a single time. The data derive from a study of shared clonotypes between healthy human individuals. The overall study: Per donor, three plates held CD4 naive cells, three held CD4 memory, two held CD8 naive and one held CD8 memory. Study-wide results and caveats: Genetic and exposure-history diversity was limited by the few donors.

Cells designated naive CD8 were CD45RO-negative and were positively selected for CCR7, with terminally differentiated effector memory CD45RA+ cells excluded. Germline trimming cut 2 bases from V and 4 bases from J; bases unmatched to any gene: 10. The CDR3 contains 16 residues. Germline V lookup: CDR1 SEHNR, CDR2 FQNEAQ (reference sequence). The TCR comes from a woman in her 30s in good health. Sequencing was performed on naive CD8+ T cells sorted from blood. V usage is TRBV7-9 and J usage is TRBJ1-1, with 7 bases fitting TRBD1. The CDR3 region has the DNA TGTGCCAGCAGCTTATCTAGACAGGGATACGGCACTGAAGCTTTCTTT. As protein: CASSLSRQGYGTEAFF.